These 15 T cell receptor beta chains were sequenced from one sample in a study of control samples from healthy donors and cancer patients. Libraries were prepared by immunoSEQ multiplex PCR; TCRdb keeps only in-frame clonotypes and omits some of them. This table has fewer than 95,000 clones, roughly 89% appearing once. Material: blood. These receptors all come from a man aged 30-40 years in good health.

The chain has TRBV29-1 and TRBJ2-5, with D tentatively TRBD1 (6 bases). Trimming cost V 0 bases and J 4 bases, with 12 bases left between them. This CDR3 contains 14 residues. From germline, CDR1 is SQVTM and CDR2 ANQGSEA. This CDR3 is CSVEDRGTGETQYF. DNA of the CDR3: TGCAGCGTTGAAGACAGGGGAACGGGAGAGACCCAGTACTTC.

This clone was observed once. The CDR3 reads CASREQAKDTQYF. CDR3 DNA sequence: TGTGCCAGCAGGGAACAGGCTAAAGATACGCAGTATTTT. V usage is TRBV27 and J usage is TRBJ2-3, with TRBD1 as a possible D gene (5 bases). Germline-derived CDR1 and CDR2 are MNHEY and SMNVEV (reference sequence). V was cut by 6 bases and J by 5 bases, with 12 bases left in between. This CDR3 is built from 13 residues.

The rearrangement joins TRBV3-1 (or the pseudogene TRBV3-2) to TRBJ1-6; the D is unclear. Trimming left V 1 base short and J 6 bases short, with 10 bases between. The CDR3 spans 15 residues. Germline CDR1 reads LGHDT; CDR2 reads YNNKEL (reference sequence). In DNA form, the CDR3 reads TGTGCCAGCAGCCAAGGGAGTGGGGTTAATTCACCCCTCCACTTT. Amino acid sequence: CASSQGSGVNSPLHF.

The chain is built from TRBV7-9 and TRBJ1-2; D is undetermined. Germline CDR1 and CDR2: SEHNR and FQNEAQ (reference sequence). Trimming took 5 bases from V and 2 from J, leaving 12 bases between them. The CDR3 is 14 amino acids. The CDR3 protein is CASSPPIQNYGYTF. CDR3 coding DNA: TGTGCCAGCAGCCCTCCTATACAAAACTATGGCTACACCTTC.

The chain is built from TRBV11-1 and TRBJ2-7; the match to TRBD1 covers 8 bases. The junction had 5 bases not matched to a gene; V was cut back by 2 bases and J by 2 bases. The germline gives CDR1 SGHAT, CDR2 FQDESV (reference sequence). This CDR3 spans 15 amino acids. The CDR3 sequence is CASSLPAGGAYEQYF. In DNA form, the CDR3 reads TGTGCCAGCAGCTTACCGGCAGGGGGCGCCTACGAGCAGTACTTC.

The chain has TRBV7-6 and TRBJ2-5; 11 bases fit TRBD2. The CDR3 sequence is 14 residues long. Germline assignment: CDR1 SGHVS and CDR2 FNYEAQ. Trimming at V came to 5 bases and at J to 4 bases, leaving 3 bases not matched to a gene. The CDR3 bases are TGTGCCAGCAGCGCACTAGCGGGGGTAGAGACCCAGTACTTC. Protein: CASSALAGVETQYF.

The V and J genes are TRBV5-7 and TRBJ2-3; D remains unclear. TRBV5-7 is given ORF status, its function remaining uncertain. The CDR3 contains 13 residues. Trimming cost V 0 bases and J 1 base, with 3 bases left between them. The CDR3 DNA follows: TGTGCCAGCAGCTTGGCAGGCACAGATACGCAGTATTTT. Amino acid sequence: CASSLAGTDTQYF.

The chain has TRBV6-6 and TRBJ1-3; D gene ambiguous. The CDR3 spans 16 residues. Between the trimmed V and J ends, which lost 0 bases and 0 bases, there was a span of 9 bases. Germline lookup yields CDR1 MNHNY and CDR2 SVGAGI (reference sequence). CDR3 coding DNA: TGTGCCAGCAGTTACTCGCCGGCTAGCTCTGGAAACACCATATATTTT. Its translation: CASSYSPASSGNTIYF.

The V call is TRBV14, the J call TRBJ2-1; TRBD1 aligns across 8 bases. Germline CDR1 reads SGHDN; CDR2 reads FVKESK. Unmatched junction bases numbered 2, after V lost 1 base and J lost 3 bases. CDR3 length equals 15 residues. In nucleotides, the CDR3 is TGTGCCAGCAGCCAAGGAGGACAGGGCTACAATGAGCAGTTCTTC. It is translated as CASSQGGQGYNEQFF.

The chain combines TRBV7-9 with TRBJ2-7, with D possibly TRBD1 on 6 matching bases. The germline CDR1 and CDR2 sequences are SEHNR and FQNEAQ (reference sequence). Trimming removed 4 bases from V and 6 bases from J, with 19 bases in between. CDR3 size: 15 residues. The CDR3 spells CASSSRGTPTSEQYF. The CDR3 DNA follows: TGTGCCAGCAGCTCAAGGGGGACACCCACCAGCGAGCAGTACTTC. Complete variable domain (other parts from reference TRBV7-9 and TRBJ2-7): DTGVSQNPRHKITKRGQNVTFRCDPISEHNRLYWYRQTLGQGPEFLTYFQNEAQLEKSRLLSDRFSAERPKGSFSTLEIQRTEQGDSAMYLCASSSRGTPTSEQYFGPGTRLTVT.

V is TRBV28 and J is TRBJ2-1, with D hard to call. V shed 8 bases and J shed 0 bases, with 8 bases lying between them. CDR3 length equals 13 residues. CDR1 and CDR2 from the germline V gene are MDHEN and SYDVKM. CDR3 amino acids: CASGKSSYNEQFF. CDR3 DNA sequence: TGTGCCAGCGGAAAAAGCTCCTACAATGAGCAGTTCTTC.

The J gene is TRBJ2-1, the V gene TRBV4-1, with 10 bases fitting TRBD2. After removal of 4 bases from V and 9 bases from J, the junction contained 12 bases not matched to a gene. CDR1 is MGHRA, CDR2 YSYEKL, per germline. The CDR3 covers 16 residues. The CDR3 spells CASSLISGREGGEQFF. Here the CDR3 DNA reads TGCGCCAGCAGCCTAATAAGCGGGAGGGAAGGGGGTGAGCAGTTCTTC.

CDR3 in amino acids: CASSHPQGDGETQYF. In nucleotides, the CDR3 is TGTGCCAGCAGCCACCCCCAGGGGGATGGAGAGACCCAGTACTTC. V gene TRBV4-2 combines with J gene TRBJ2-5, with TRBD1 matching 7 bases. The ends lost 3 bases at V and 4 bases at J; junction bases unmatched: 8. Germline CDR1 is LGHNA and CDR2 is YNFKEQ. CDR3 length equals 15 residues.

The chain has TRBV7-9 and TRBJ1-6; TRBD1 matches at 8 bases. With 4 bases clipped from V and 9 bases from J, the junction kept 14 bases outside the gene matches. The CDR3 has 17 amino acids. CDR1 SEHNR and CDR2 FQNEAQ come from the germline V gene (reference sequence). CDR3 bases: TGTGCCAGCAGCTACGCCTCCGGGGCAGGGGGCATTTCACCCCTCCACTTT. Translation: CASSYASGAGGISPLHF.

The chain uses TRBV5-1 and TRBJ2-3; 8 positions agree with TRBD1. Germline CDR1 reads SGHRS; CDR2 reads YFSETQ. The CDR3 is 14 amino acids. The junction had 6 bases not matched to a gene; V was cut back by 6 bases and J by 3 bases. The CDR3 sequence: CASTAGGATDTQYF. For the CDR3, the DNA is TGCGCCAGCACCGCAGGGGGCGCAACAGATACGCAGTATTTT.